These T cell receptor beta chains were read from a single sample in a study of T cells in Graves' hyperthyroidism and ophthalmopathy. TCRdb reprocessed the multiplex PCR reads via MiXCR and lists one record per CDR3 protein. Here the sample spans about 460,000 distinct CDR3 sequences, 22% being singletons. What was sequenced was blood. These TCRs come from a woman between 65 and 79 years old with Graves' ophthalmopathy. CDR3s include the opening cysteine and the closing phenylalanine or tryptophan. A D gene is named only where the DNA matches it firmly. A clone size is listed for some rows: how often the clone was seen (once, few, many), or a class if it is expanded.

D	size	V	J	DNA	CDR3
TRBD2	many	TRBV6-1	TRBJ2-2	TGTGCCAGCAGACGGGGGGGCAGTGGCACCGGGGAGCTGTTTTTT	CASRRGGSGTGELFF
.	few	TRBV5-6	TRBJ1-1	TGTGCCAGCAGTCCCCGGACAGATTTGAACACTGAAGCTTTCTTT	CASSPRTDLNTEAFF
TRBD1	few	TRBV7-2	TRBJ1-1	TGTGCCAGCAGCCAGGACAGGGGTTCTACTGAAGCTTTCTTT	CASSQDRGSTEAFF
TRBD2	many	TRBV2	TRBJ2-1	TGTGCCAGCAGTGCTAGCGGGAGATTATACAATGAGCAGTTCTTC	CASSASGRLYNEQFF
TRBD1	few	TRBV30	TRBJ1-2	TGTGCCTGGAGTGCCGACAGGGGCAACTATGGCTACACCTTC	CAWSADRGNYGYTF
.	few	TRBV9	TRBJ1-1	TGTGCCAGCAGCAAAGGGGTGGTAGGGAACACTGAAGCTTTCTTT	CASSKGVVGNTEAFF
.	many	TRBV30	TRBJ2-7	TGTGCCTGGAGTGTACGGGCCTACGAGCAGTACTTC	CAWSVRAYEQYF
.	many	TRBV28	TRBJ2-3	TGTGCCAGCAGTTACCTTAGCGGCACAGATACGCAGTATTTT	CASSYLSGTDTQYF
.	few	TRBV30	TRBJ1-3	TGTGCCTGGAGTGGTTACAGACAAATCTCTGGAAACACCATATATTTT	CAWSGYRQISGNTIYF
.	.	TRBV7-9	TRBJ2-1	TGTGCCAGCAGCTGGAGCCCATACTCCTACAATGAGCAGTTCTTC	CASSWSPYSYNEQFF
.	.	TRBV28	TRBJ2-3	TGTGCCAGCAGTGCCCTGAATACGCAGTATTTT	CASSALNTQYF
.	few	TRBV6-1	TRBJ1-5	TGTGCCAGCAGTCCAGGGTTTTACAATCAGCCCCAGCATTTT	CASSPGFYNQPQHF
.	.	TRBV5-1	TRBJ2-2	TGCGCCAGCAGCACCGGGGCGACGAACACCGGGGAGCTGTTTTTT	CASSTGATNTGELFF
.	.	TRBV19	TRBJ1-3	TGTGCCACCGGCCGTAACTCTGGAAACACCATATATTTT	CATGRNSGNTIYF
TRBD1	few	TRBV27	TRBJ1-2	TGTGCCAGCAGTTCCGGACAGGGAGGGCATGGCTACACCTTC	CASSSGQGGHGYTF
.	few	TRBV6-1	TRBJ1-2	TGTGCCAGCAGCCACACCGTGCGGGTGGGAGGCTACACCTTC	CASSHTVRVGGYTF
.	.	TRBV5-1	TRBJ1-1	TGCGCCAGCAGCTTGCAAGGCTGGGGGCCCACTGAAGCTTTCTTT	CASSLQGWGPTEAFF
.	many	TRBV12-3/TRBV12-4	TRBJ1-1	TGTGCCAGTGGGACATCCACTAACACTGAAGCTTTCTTT	CASGTSTNTEAFF
.	many	TRBV29-1	TRBJ2-2	TGCAGCGTCACGATCAAAACCGGGGAGCTGTTTTTT	CSVTIKTGELFF
.	.	TRBV6-5	TRBJ1-5	TGTGCCAGCAGTTACTCAACAGGGAGAAGGGGGGTACGCAATCAGCCCCAGCATTTT	CASSYSTGRRGVRNQPQHF